The text below deals with one TCR beta chain. The sample originates from a study of blood T cell repertoires in COVID-19. Across the whole study: In each case, the material was cDNA or gDNA derived from T cells, B-cell-depleted T cells, or PBMCs.

The V end was cut by 5 bases, the J end by 0 bases, with 11 bases between. The CDR3 runs 14 residues. The germline V gene has CDR1 MNHEY and CDR2 SMNVEV (reference sequence). Sequenced by immunoSEQ multiplex PCR; TCRdb stores in-frame clones only, minus some. The data hold 180,000 or so clones, with 70% to 90% observed a single time. This TCR derives from a woman in her 30s with active or convalescent COVID-19. The sequencing input was peripheral blood. This chain connects TRBV27 to TRBJ2-7, with unresolved D. CDR3 in amino acids: CASSPRSSSYEQYF. As DNA, the CDR3 is TGTGCCAGCAGTCCAAGATCTAGCTCCTACGAGCAGTACTTC.